A single T cell receptor (beta chain) is shown here with its context. Sequenced by immunoSEQ multiplex PCR; TCRdb stores in-frame clones only, minus some. The sample contains approximately 140,000 clones, roughly nine tenths of which appear only once. The data originate from a study of control samples from healthy donors and cancer patients. The CDR3 extends over 16 amino acids. Germline V gene lookup returns CDR1 SEHNR and CDR2 FQNEAQ (reference sequence). Trimming cost V 1 base and J 0 bases, with 9 bases left between them. The source material was blood. The rearrangement links TRBV7-9 to TRBJ1-4; D unclear. This sequence was found in a man aged 18 to 30 in good health. The CDR3 DNA follows: TGTGCCAGCAGCTTAGGCAGAGCTCCAACTAATGAAAAACTGTTTTTT. Its translation is CASSLGRAPTNEKLFF.